This T cell receptor beta chain came from a study of T cell responses to AZD1222 COVID-19 vaccine. Regarding the study as a whole: With dominance at 160-218 and 743-854, vaccine-associated CD4 TCRs spanned spike. Researchers took repertoire samples only after the peak T cell response had come. Within unmutated variant regions lay the reported targets of nearly half of spike-specific TCRs.

In its sample, this clone was seen once. The antigen remains undetermined. V shed 0 bases and J shed 0 bases, with 8 bases lying between them. Germline-derived CDR1 and CDR2 are GTSNPN and SVGIG (reference sequence). The CDR3 contains 14 residues. Libraries were prepared by immunoSEQ multiplex PCR; TCRdb keeps only in-frame clonotypes and omits some of them. The table shows 99,000 or so clones, with more than 75% occurring only once. The gene calls are TRBV30 and TRBJ1-1, with a weak D call TRBD1 (5 bases). The sequence was collected from an adult in good health. The sample was peripheral blood, taken on day 0 of AZD1222 vaccination. In nucleotides, the CDR3 is TGTGCCTGGAGTGTAACAGGAATGAACACTGAAGCTTTCTTT. Its translation is CAWSVTGMNTEAFF. Based on the CDR3 plus reference TRBV30 and TRBJ1-1, the full variable domain is SQTIHQWPATLVQPVGSPLSLECTVEGTSNPNLYWYRQAAGRGLQLLFYSVGIGQISSEVPQNLSASRPQDRQFILSSKKLLLSDSGFYLCAWSVTGMNTEAFFGQGTRLTVV.